Each of the 4 T cell receptor beta chains below was sequenced from the same sample in a study of CD8+CD57+ T cells in acquired aplastic anemia. An expansion of CD8+CD57+ cells by flow cytometry had been shown in patients chosen for sequencing. TCR beta VDJ and CDR3 were profiled, and genomic DNA was the template. TCRdb itself ran the reads through MiXCR, one entry per CDR3 protein. In the table there are 110,000 or so distinct CDR3 sequences, about 50% of which are singletons. Sequencing was done on a sample of sorted CD4+, CD8+, or CD8+CD57+ T cells (not recorded which) from PBMCs. The receptor source for this set is a human donor with aplastic anemia.

On this clonotype itself: The germline gene is not matched at one end of the junction; a read error may be the cause. The V and J genes are TRBV10-3 and TRBJ2-7; no reliable D call. The CDR3 extends over 11 amino acids. CDR1 and CDR2 from the germline V gene are ENHRY and SYGVKD. For the CDR3, the DNA is TGTGCCATCAGTGAGTCAGCTGAGCAGTGCTTC. This encodes CAISESAEQCF.

V gene TRBV9 combines with J gene TRBJ1-1; TRBD1 is a possible D gene (5 bases). Trimming left V 4 bases short and J 4 bases short, with 23 bases between. Germline CDR1 SGDLS, CDR2 YYNGEE. The CDR3 has 17 residues. In DNA form, the CDR3 reads TGTGCCAGCAGCTCCCAAGGGACCGAGGAGAGTGTCACTGAAGCTTTCTTT. Translating gives CASSSQGTEESVTEAFF.

This clonotype was observed a handful of times. The V call is TRBV29-1, the J call TRBJ1-4; weak D call: TRBD1 (5 bases). The V gene lost 7 bases and the J gene lost 5 bases, with 11 bases spanning the gap. The germline gives CDR1 SQVTM, CDR2 ANQGSEA. The CDR3 is 12 amino acids. The CDR3 is CSADSSNEKLFF. The CDR3 nucleotides read TGCAGCGCCGACAGTAGCAATGAAAAACTGTTTTTT.

This clonotype was seen repeatedly, ten times or more. The chain uses TRBV29-1 and TRBJ2-7, with D possibly being TRBD1 (6 bases). The V gene's germline CDR1 is SQVTM and CDR2 ANQGSEA. V was shortened by 6 bases and J by 2 bases, with 14 bases between the two germline ends. This CDR3 region has 13 residues. The DNA for the CDR3 is TGCAGCGTAATAACTCAGGGGCCCTACGAGCAGTACTTC. It translates to CSVITQGPYEQYF.